One and the same sample provided the 7 T cell receptor beta chains below, sequenced in a study of T cell responses to AZD1222 COVID-19 vaccine. The repertoire was sequenced with immunoSEQ multiplex PCR; TCRdb's copy has only in-frame clones and lacks some. The sample holds around 95,000 clones, approximately 90% seen once. Here the sequenced sample was peripheral blood, taken on day 0 of AZD1222 vaccination. These TCRs come from an adult in good health.

The CDR3: CASSRSQETQYF. DNA for the CDR3: TGTGCCAGCAGCCGAAGCCAAGAGACCCAGTACTTC. V gene TRBV6-5 combines with J gene TRBJ2-5; D not certain. CDR3 length: 12 amino acids. From germline, CDR1 is MNHEY and CDR2 SVGAGI. V lost 6 bases and J lost 1, with 6 bases in between.

The chain joins TRBV28 to TRBJ1-2; maybe TRBD1 (6 bases). Per germline, CDR1 MDHEN and CDR2 SYDVKM. The CDR3 runs to 13 residues. Trimming stripped 6 bases from V and 2 bases from J, with 10 bases between. Here the CDR3 reads CASRDSTNYGYTF. The CDR3 bases are TGTGCCAGCAGGGACAGCACGAACTATGGCTACACCTTC.

The chain links TRBV5-4 to TRBJ2-7; tentatively, D is TRBD1 (6 bases). CDR1 SGHNT and CDR2 YYREEE come from the germline V gene (reference sequence). The CDR3 has 15 residues. V lost 4 bases to trimming and J lost 2 bases, with 16 bases between them. The CDR3 here is CASSPLGASPYEQYF. The CDR3 DNA follows: TGTGCCAGCAGCCCCCTGGGGGCTTCCCCCTACGAGCAGTACTTC.

The gene calls are TRBV18 and TRBJ1-5; D uncertain. Trimming pared 8 bases from V and 0 bases from J, leaving 11 bases between. CDR3 size: 14 residues. Germline V gene data show CDR1 as KGHSH and CDR2 as LQKENI. The CDR3 sequence is CASASGYSNQPQHF. In DNA, the CDR3 is TGTGCCAGCGCATCCGGGTATAGCAATCAGCCCCAGCATTTT.

This clone showed up just a few times. The chain joins TRBV18 to TRBJ2-7; maybe TRBD2 (6 bases). V lost 2 bases and J 1 base, leaving 18 bases between the germline ends. The CDR3 has 17 amino acids. The germline gives CDR1 KGHSH, CDR2 LQKENI. The CDR3 DNA is TGTGCCAGCTCACCAACGAAGCCGGGACTGAAGTCCTACGAGCAGTACTTC. It encodes CASSPTKPGLKSYEQYF.

The gene calls are TRBV6-2 or TRBV6-3 and TRBJ1-3; D not resolved. V lost 5 bases to trimming and J lost 2 bases, with 13 bases between them. CDR3 length equals 15 residues. Germline V gene lookup returns CDR1 MNHEY and CDR2 SVGEGT. For the CDR3, the DNA is TGTGCCAGCAGTCATTCAGTGGGAGCTGGAAACACCATATATTTT. It yields the protein CASSHSVGAGNTIYF.

This clone was seen only a few times. The chain recombines TRBV7-8 with TRBJ2-7; 7 bases agree with TRBD2. Per the germline V gene, CDR1 is SGHVS and CDR2 is FQNEAQ. There are 15 residues in the CDR3. J lost 6 bases, V lost 7 bases, and 15 bases had no gene match. For the CDR3, the DNA is TGTGCCAGCACCCTTGGACTAGGAGGATATAGCGAGCAGTACTTC. This gives the protein CASTLGLGGYSEQYF.